Sequencing of this TCR beta chain was carried out in a study of a mutant IDH1 vaccine in newly diagnosed glioma. As for the study in general: Vaccinations, eight in total, occurred in weeks 1, 3, 5, 7, 11, 15, 19, 23. Prior therapy was radiotherapy, temozolomide, or both; most received both. Study observations and caveats: Immune responses induced by the vaccine were seen in around 92% of patients, spanning multiple MHC alleles. Changes in the top peripheral T cell clonotypes seemingly had no bearing on pseudoprogression.

CDR1 and CDR2 (germline): LGHNA, YNFKEQ. The CDR3 loop spans 19 amino acids. The trim removed 0 bases at V and 0 bases at J, leaving 13 bases unmatched. On this clone: Its antigen is as yet unknown.

Time point: week 5, during vaccination. It was 300 ug of mutant IDH1 20-mer peptide that made up each vaccine dose, given with topical imiquimod. Method: immunoSEQ multiplex PCR; TCRdb's copy keeps in-frame clones and lacks some. Of roughly 30,000 clones listed, just under 85% are singletons. The input for sequencing was PBMCs, taken from a glioma patient whose treatment included an IDH1 peptide vaccine. The source is a man younger than 40 with glioma. This chain connects TRBV4-2 to TRBJ1-1; TRBD1 matches at 7 bases. Here the CDR3 reads CASSQDGTDTGTVNTEAFF. Written as DNA, the CDR3 is TGTGCCAGCAGCCAAGACGGTACCGATACCGGGACAGTGAACACTGAAGCTTTCTTT.